This T cell receptor (beta chain) was documented in a study of OX40 agonist ivuxolimab in advanced cancers. On the study more broadly: Dose-escalation cases comprised hepatocellular carcinoma, melanoma, renal cell or head and neck cancer.

Study results and caveats: Blood T cells, both CD4+ and CD8+, expanded clonally by week 6 at 0.1 to 3.0 mg/kg.

With regard to this clone: As yet, its antigen is unknown.

Using immunoSEQ multiplex PCR, the repertoire was profiled, and TCRdb retains in-frame clones only, with some absent. Of some 35,000 clones listed, more than 75% were seen once; the top ten hold approximately 32%. J gave up 3 bases and V 3 bases, and 7 bases lay outside the gene matches. Looked up from germline, CDR1 is LNHDA and CDR2 is SQIVND (reference sequence). The CDR3 runs 15 residues. This rearrangement joins TRBV19 to TRBJ1-2, with 7 bases lining up with TRBD1. Sequencing used CD4+ or CD8+ T cells sorted from blood, obtained in a trial of the OX40 agonist ivuxolimab. The clonotype was recovered from an adult with an advanced solid tumor such as melanoma, head and neck, liver or kidney cancer. In nucleotides, the CDR3 is TGTGCCAGTAGTATCGACAGGGAAGCAGACTATGGCTACACCTTC. Translation gives CASSIDREADYGYTF. The variable domain in full, with the rest retrieved from reference TRBV19 and TRBJ1-2, is DGGITQSPKYLFRKEGQNVTLSCEQNLNHDAMYWYRQDPGQGLRLIYYSQIVNDFQKGDIAEGYSVSREKKESFPLTVTSAQKNPTAFYLCASSIDREADYGYTFGSGTRLTVV.